The 13 T cell receptor beta chains in this list originate from one sample, sequenced in a study of technical replicates of blood from several donors. Using immunoSEQ multiplex PCR, the repertoire was profiled, and TCRdb retains in-frame clones only, with some absent. The sample gives 50,000 to 70,000 clones, about 86% of which show up once; 5% to 6% is in the top ten. Material: PBMCs. These receptors came from a human donor in good health. Some clones in this sample may be carry-over from other donors' samples.

The table lists this clone with a count of one. The rearrangement links TRBV29-1 to TRBJ2-3, with a possible D match to TRBD1 (5 bases). This CDR3 is built from 12 residues. V gave up 4 bases and J gave up 3 bases, with 8 bases separating them. Germline lookup yields CDR1 SQVTM and CDR2 ANQGSEA. CDR3 sequence: CSVVRGTDTQYF. CDR3 nucleotide sequence: TGCAGCGTTGTAAGGGGAACAGATACGCAGTATTTT.

The CDR3 loop reads CASSESRLRETQYF. The CDR3 DNA reads TGTGCCAGCAGTGAATCTCGACTCCGGGAGACCCAGTACTTC. This sequence joins TRBV25-1 and TRBJ2-5; D uncertain. Germline V gene lookup returns CDR1 MGHDK and CDR2 SYGVNS. V lost 1 base and J lost 5, with 11 bases in between. There are 14 residues in the CDR3.

The chain's CDR3 is CASSLGAAGELFF. For the CDR3, the DNA is TGTGCCAGCAGCTTGGGGGCCGCCGGGGAGCTGTTTTTT. The rearrangement uses TRBV7-3 and TRBJ2-2; TRBD1 is a possible D gene (6 bases). CDR1 and CDR2 from the germline V gene are SGHTA and FQGTGA. The CDR3 has 13 amino acids. V shed 3 bases and J shed 6 bases, with 8 bases lying between them.

CDR3 bases: TGTGCCAGCAGCCCCAAGGGGGCTAACTATGGCTACACCTTC. Translated: CASSPKGANYGYTF. The chain uses TRBV5-4 and TRBJ1-2, with D tentatively TRBD1 (6 bases). The CDR3 runs to 14 residues. V was trimmed by 4 bases and J by 0 bases, leaving 10 bases between them. Germline CDR1 reads SGHNT; CDR2 reads YYREEE (reference sequence).

The genes are TRBV30 and TRBJ2-2; 8 bases map to TRBD1. The CDR3 contains 13 residues. The V gene end was trimmed by 5 bases and the J gene end by 7 bases; junction bases not matched to a gene: 6. The germline V gene encodes CDR1 GTSNPN and CDR2 SVGIG (reference sequence). CDR3 sequence (DNA): TGTGCCTGGCAGGGGGCTGGAATCGGGGAGCTGTTTTTT. Translated, it gives CAWQGAGIGELFF.

The CDR3 sequence: CASRKTSGNTDTQYF. CDR3 sequence (DNA): TGTGCCAGCAGAAAGACTAGCGGAAACACAGATACGCAGTATTTT. The rearrangement joins TRBV2 to TRBJ2-3; 9 positions agree with TRBD2. Germline assignment: CDR1 SNHLY and CDR2 FYNNEI. This CDR3 is 15 amino acids long. The V gene end was trimmed by 6 bases and the J gene end by 2 bases; junction bases not matched to a gene: 6. The full variable domain, in which reference TRBV2 and TRBJ2-3 provide the parts outside the CDR3, is EPEVTQTPSHQVTQMGQEVILRCVPISNHLYFYWYRQILGQKVEFLVSFYNNEISEKSEIFDDQFSVERPDGSNFTLKIRSTKLEDSAMYFCASRKTSGNTDTQYFGPGTRLTVL.

This clone has just one count. The chain uses TRBV6-6 and TRBJ1-6; tentative D call: TRBD1 (6 bases). V was cut by 6 bases and J by 13 bases, with 19 bases left in between. This CDR3 comprises 14 residues. The germline gives CDR1 MNHNY, CDR2 SVGAGI (reference sequence). This chain's CDR3 is CASRHGTQDPPLHF. DNA for the CDR3: TGTGCCAGCAGACACGGGACACAGGACCCGCCCCTCCACTTT.

The V and J genes are TRBV7-9 and TRBJ1-2; D call uncertain. The CDR3 is 14 residues long. V gave up 0 bases and J gave up 4 bases, with 9 bases separating them. Germline CDR1 SEHNR, CDR2 FQNEAQ (reference sequence). DNA of the CDR3: TGTGCCAGCAGCTTAGCCGCGGGTTTCTATGGCTACACCTTC. Its protein is CASSLAAGFYGYTF. Based on the CDR3 plus reference TRBV7-9 and TRBJ1-2, the full variable domain is DTGVSQNPRHKITKRGQNVTFRCDPISEHNRLYWYRQTLGQGPEFLTYFQNEAQLEKSRLLSDRFSAERPKGSFSTLEIQRTEQGDSAMYLCASSLAAGFYGYTFGSGTRLTVV.

J is TRBJ1-1 and V is TRBV7-9, with 7 bases matching TRBD1. The CDR3 spans 14 residues. V lost 5 bases, J lost 1 base, and 4 bases stayed unmatched. Germline V lookup: CDR1 SEHNR, CDR2 FQNEAQ (reference sequence). CDR3 nucleotides: TGTGCCAGCAGCCTGGGACAGAAGAACACTGAAGCTTTCTTT. It yields the protein CASSLGQKNTEAFF.

The CDR3: CLSGLADTQYF. As DNA, the CDR3 is TGTTTAAGCGGACTAGCAGATACGCAGTATTTT. The chain carries TRBV7-2 and TRBJ2-3; TRBD2 aligns across 7 bases. CDR1 SGHTA and CDR2 FQGNSA come from the germline V gene. The CDR3 extends over 11 amino acids.

The J gene is TRBJ2-5, the V gene TRBV4-3; 13 bases map to TRBD2. The germline CDR1 and CDR2 sequences are LGHNA and YSLEER. V trimming: 0 bases; J trimming: 1 base; junction bases outside the gene matches: 8. CDR3 size: 19 residues. CDR3 residues: CASSQDPTSGRAFQETQYF. CDR3 nucleotide sequence: TGCGCCAGCAGCCAAGATCCTACTAGCGGGAGGGCTTTCCAAGAGACCCAGTACTTC.

The chain couples TRBV7-9 to TRBJ2-1, with 7 bases that match TRBD1. The ends lost 5 bases at V and 12 bases at J; junction bases unmatched: 16. The CDR3 contains 15 residues. The germline gives CDR1 SEHNR, CDR2 FQNEAQ (reference sequence). The CDR3 bases are TGTGCCAGCAGCGACGACAGGGTATCCCTATTCGTGCAGTTCTTC. Its translation is CASSDDRVSLFVQFF.

This rearrangement joins TRBV5-5 to TRBJ2-7; 9 nucleotides line up with TRBD1. The junction had 4 bases not matched to a gene; V was cut back by 4 bases and J by 2 bases. This CDR3 region has 14 residues. CDR1 is SGHKS, CDR2 YYEKEE, per germline (reference sequence). The CDR3 DNA reads TGTGCCAGCAGCCCCGGGACAGGGACCTACGAGCAGTACTTC. Protein sequence: CASSPGTGTYEQYF.